The 3 T cell receptor beta chains presented below share a single source sample, sequenced in a study of neurological immune-mediated disorders. TCRdb fed the 5' RACE reads into MiXCR, producing one record per CDR3 protein. The sample has about 55,000 distinct CDR3 sequences, more than 3% seen once. Sequencing was performed on PBMCs. Every receptor here comes from a young man with multiple sclerosis.

At least ten counts were recorded for this clonotype. The CDR3 sequence: CASSGPGQGAYGYTF. The CDR3 DNA follows: TGTGCCAGCAGTGGGCCGGGACAGGGGGCTTATGGCTACACCTTC. The chain couples TRBV27 to TRBJ1-2, with 12 bases that match TRBD1. There are 15 residues in the CDR3. Germline V lookup: CDR1 MNHEY, CDR2 SMNVEV (reference sequence). Germline trimming cut 5 bases from V and 5 bases from J; bases unmatched to any gene: 6.

This clonotype was recorded at least ten times. This chain's CDR3 is CASSRGGAPSTDTQYF. CDR3 nucleotides: TGCGCCAGCAGCCGAGGCGGGGCCCCTAGCACAGATACGCAGTATTTT. J is TRBJ2-3 and V is TRBV5-1, with D perhaps TRBD2 (6 bases). V lost 4 bases and J 0 bases, leaving 15 bases between the germline ends. The CDR3 is made up of 16 amino acids. Germline V CDR1 and CDR2: SGHRS, YFSETQ. Filled out from reference TRBV5-1 and TRBJ2-3, the complete variable domain reads KAGVTQTPRYLIKTRGQQVTLSCSPISGHRSVSWYQQTPGQGLQFLFEYFSETQRNKGNFPGRFSGRQFSNSRSEMNVSTLELGDSALYLCASSRGGAPSTDTQYFGPGTRLTVL.

This clonotype was counted at least ten times. The rearrangement joins TRBV5-1 to TRBJ2-5; TRBD2 matches at 7 bases. CDR3 length: 14 residues. V lost 8 bases and J lost 1; bases outside the gene matches: 8. Per the germline V gene, CDR1 is SGHRS and CDR2 is YFSETQ. CDR3 DNA sequence: TGCGCCAGTGGCCCGGGGGGAATCCAAGAGACCCAGTACTTC. Amino acids: CASGPGGIQETQYF.